The source of this T cell receptor (beta chain) is a study of T-cell reconstitution after alpha-beta-depleted transplantation in children. TCRbeta library construction was performed incorporating unique molecular identifiers. MiXCR was run by TCRdb on the PCR reads, yielding one entry per CDR3 protein. The repertoire holds some 840,000 distinct CDR3 sequences, with roughly 15% as singletons. Study-wide findings and caveats: Newly produced T cells mostly accounted for T-cell counts and diversity one year post-transplant. Reportedly, roughly two months post-transplant, alpha-beta T cells arose from several hundred expanded graft clones.

Between the trimmed V and J ends, which lost 0 bases and 6 bases, there was a span of 12 bases. Germline V lookup: CDR1 SGHRS, CDR2 YFSETQ. CDR3 size: 14 residues. This clonotype was seen at least ten times. Its target is not known. This specimen consisted of PBMCs, mostly from graft donor cells, obtained 360 days after TCRalphabeta/CD19-depleted stem cell transplant. The chain employs TRBV5-1 and TRBJ1-2, with D unclear. This receptor was taken from a male patient between 10 and 17 years old who had a stem cell transplant for acute lymphoblastic leukemia, so the T cells may come from the graft donor. In nucleotides, the CDR3 is TGCGCCAGCAGCTTGGCCTCTCCGGTGAATGGCTACACCTTC. Translation: CASSLASPVNGYTF.